The 4 T cell receptor beta chains listed next were all sequenced from one sample in a study of early T cells in non-severe SARS-CoV-2 infection (TCRdb year 2021). Library preparation used 5' RACE. The sequencer listed for this sample is NextSeq 500. Using fastp at Q25 and MiXCR, TCRdb reprocessed the public reads and kept productive beta chains. Each entry is one CDR3 protein sequence, shown with its most common DNA and genes. The sample yields around 50,000 distinct CDR3 sequences; 6.5% to 9.5% were counted once. The ten top clones hold 5% to 6.5% of the sample. The sequenced sample consisted of whole blood. These receptors were taken from an adult who was a healthcare worker with PCR-confirmed SARS-CoV-2 infection or an uninfected control (not recorded which).

This chain joins TRBV5-1 and TRBJ2-7; the match to TRBD1 covers 7 bases. CDR3 length: 16 residues. V shed 0 bases, J shed 3 bases, and the junction held 9 bases outside the gene matches. In germline, CDR1 is SGHRS, CDR2 YFSETQ. CDR3 in DNA: TGCGCCAGCAGCTTGGAGGCCGACAGGGTAAGCTACGAGCAGTACTTC. Protein: CASSLEADRVSYEQYF.

In this sample, this clonotype turned up many times. The chain combines TRBV2 with TRBJ2-2; D remains ambiguous. V was trimmed by 6 bases and J by 1 base, leaving 9 bases between them. This CDR3 is 14 amino acids long. The germline gives CDR1 SNHLY, CDR2 FYNNEI. The CDR3 protein is CASRPYRNTGELFF. The CDR3 bases are TGTGCCAGCAGACCCTACAGGAACACCGGGGAGCTGTTTTTT.

This clonotype has ten or more counts. V gene TRBV6-1 combines with J gene TRBJ1-5, with TRBD1 as a possible D gene (6 bases). Germline V CDR1 and CDR2: MNHNS, SASEGT. Trimming removed 6 bases from V and 0 bases from J, with 15 bases in between. This CDR3 contains 16 residues. This CDR3 is CASRIQGRNSNQPQHF. The CDR3 DNA reads TGTGCCAGCAGGATACAGGGTAGGAATAGCAATCAGCCCCAGCATTTT.

The rearrangement links TRBV5-5 to TRBJ2-3; 8 positions match TRBD2. This CDR3 region has 14 residues. V lost 2 bases, J lost 6 bases, and 5 bases stayed unmatched. The germline CDR1 and CDR2 sequences are SGHKS and YYEKEE (reference sequence). The chain's CDR3 is CASSFRGGQDTQYF. The CDR3 DNA is TGTGCCAGCAGCTTTCGGGGGGGCCAGGATACGCAGTATTTT.